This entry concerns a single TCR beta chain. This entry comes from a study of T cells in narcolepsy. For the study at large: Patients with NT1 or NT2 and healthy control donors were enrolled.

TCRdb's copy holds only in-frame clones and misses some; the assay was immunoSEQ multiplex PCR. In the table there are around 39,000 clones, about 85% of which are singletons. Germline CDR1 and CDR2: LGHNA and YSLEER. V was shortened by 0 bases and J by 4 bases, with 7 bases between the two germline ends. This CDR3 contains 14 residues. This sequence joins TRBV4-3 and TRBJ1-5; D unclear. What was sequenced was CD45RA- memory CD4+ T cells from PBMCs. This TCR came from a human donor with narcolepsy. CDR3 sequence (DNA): TGCGCCAGCAGCCAAGATGGACGGAATCAGCCCCAGCATTTT. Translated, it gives CASSQDGRNQPQHF.